Listed below are T cell receptor beta chains from one sample, sequenced in a study of cytomegalovirus exposure and HLA in healthy donors. Sequencing used immunoSEQ multiplex PCR; TCRdb keeps in-frame clones, though not all of them. The sample has about 170,000 clones, 77% seen once. The specimen was PBMCs. Receptors were obtained from a young woman in good health and CMV-seropositive. CDR3s include the opening cysteine and the closing phenylalanine or tryptophan. A D gene is named only where the DNA matches it firmly. Not all rows give a size; the values are once, few, many and, for expanded clones, a class.

d_gene,v_gene,j_gene,abundance,CDR3aa,CDR3nt
-,TRBV27,TRBJ1-4,-,CASSSWTEANEKLFF,TGTGCCAGCAGTTCCTGGACAGAAGCTAATGAAAAACTGTTTTTT
TRBD2,TRBV28,TRBJ2-1,-,CASSLGGTRNEQFF,TGTGCCAGCAGTTTGGGGGGGACTCGGAATGAGCAGTTCTTC
TRBD1,TRBV30,TRBJ1-2,-,CAWSVSPQGYGYTF,TGTGCCTGGAGTGTATCACCACAGGGGTATGGCTACACCTTC
TRBD2,TRBV9,TRBJ2-5,once,CARFIGGFTRLAGGAQETQYF,TGTGCCAGGTTCATAGGAGGGTTCACTCGGCTAGCGGGAGGCGCCCAAGAGACCCAGTACTTC
TRBD2,TRBV5-5,TRBJ2-1,once,CASSLGLAQYNEQFF,TGTGCCAGCAGCTTGGGACTAGCGCAATACAATGAGCAGTTCTTC
-,TRBV28,TRBJ1-5,-,CASSLGGANQPQHF,TGTGCCAGCAGTTTAGGGGGCGCCAATCAGCCCCAGCATTTT
TRBD1,TRBV6-1,TRBJ1-5,-,CASSWDRDQPQHF,TGTGCCAGCAGTTGGGACAGGGACCAGCCCCAGCATTTT
TRBD1,TRBV28,TRBJ2-7,-,CASSPGQGSYEQYF,TGTGCCAGCAGTCCCGGACAGGGCTCCTACGAGCAGTACTTC
TRBD1,TRBV19,TRBJ1-2,-,CASPDRPYYGYTF,TGTGCCAGCCCGGACAGGCCATACTATGGCTACACCTTC
-,TRBV7-9,TRBJ2-1,-,CASSPDNEQFF,TGTGCCAGCAGCCCTGACAATGAGCAGTTCTTC
-,TRBV11-3,TRBJ2-1,-,CASSLSAQNEQFF,TGTGCCAGCAGCTTATCTGCCCAGAATGAGCAGTTCTTC
TRBD1,TRBV29-1,TRBJ2-3,-,CSVDAGTGGLTDTQYF,TGCAGCGTTGACGCTGGGACAGGGGGCCTTACAGATACGCAGTATTTT
-,TRBV7-2,TRBJ2-3,once,CASSLGGRETDTQYF,TGTGCCAGCAGCTTAGGGGGGCGGGAGACAGATACGCAGTATTTT
-,TRBV6-5,TRBJ2-7,-,CASGAEYEQYF,TGTGCCAGCGGTGCAGAATACGAGCAGTACTTC
-,TRBV21-1,TRBJ1-2,-,CASSKAELSYGYTF,TGTGCCAGCAGCAAAGCGGAGCTTTCCTATGGCTACACCTTC
TRBD2,TRBV4-1,TRBJ2-1,-,CASSLGLAGRSYNEQFF,TGCGCCAGCAGCCTGGGACTAGCGGGACGCTCCTACAATGAGCAGTTCTTC
TRBD2,TRBV5-4,TRBJ2-7,-,CASSLSSGSRYEQYF,TGTGCCAGCAGCTTGTCCAGCGGGAGTAGATACGAGCAGTACTTC
-,TRBV7-2,TRBJ2-1,-,CASSLTGYNEQFF,TGTGCCAGCAGCCTAACAGGCTACAATGAGCAGTTCTTC
-,TRBV5-1,TRBJ1-2,-,CASSLGREPGNYGYTF,TGCGCCAGCAGCTTGGGCCGGGAACCTGGTAACTATGGCTACACCTTC
TRBD1,TRBV9,TRBJ2-1,-,CASSPLPGQGSGEQFF,TGTGCCAGCAGCCCCCTACCGGGACAGGGGTCCGGTGAGCAGTTCTTC
-,TRBV7-9,TRBJ2-7,once,CASSLEGREQYF,TGTGCCAGCAGCTTAGAAGGCAGGGAGCAGTACTTC
TRBD2,TRBV9,TRBJ2-7,few,CASSVAPGLANEQYF,TGTGCCAGCAGCGTAGCGCCGGGACTAGCGAACGAGCAGTACTTC
TRBD2,TRBV7-8,TRBJ2-7,once,CASSLGTSGSHYEQYF,TGTGCCAGCAGCTTAGGTACTAGCGGGAGCCACTACGAGCAGTACTTC
-,TRBV11-3,TRBJ2-5,-,CASSLATPWSPQETQYF,TGTGCCAGCAGCTTAGCCACTCCCTGGAGTCCGCAAGAGACCCAGTACTTC
-,TRBV11-2,TRBJ2-3,-,CASSPQLDTQYF,TGTGCCAGCAGCCCTCAACTGGATACGCAGTATTTT
TRBD2,TRBV5-5,TRBJ2-7,-,CASSLAGLATAYEQYF,TGTGCCAGCAGCTTGGCGGGACTAGCGACAGCCTACGAGCAGTACTTC
-,TRBV5-1,TRBJ1-1,-,CASSLGAGANTEAFF,TGCGCCAGCAGCTTGGGAGCAGGCGCGAACACTGAAGCTTTCTTT